The table lists the clone carrying this T cell receptor (beta chain) with many counts. The time point here: sample taken at primary tumor resection. Unsorted whole RNA from tumor, nontumor lung or frozen PBMC underwent sequencing. Germline values: CDR1 LGHDT, CDR2 YNNKEL (reference sequence). V dropped 5 bases and J dropped 0 bases, with 7 bases sitting between them. The CDR3 sequence is 14 residues long. The data were obtained in a study of spatial heterogeneity in lung cancer. A single record per CDR3 protein comes from TCRdb applying MiXCR to the 5' RACE reads. This sample has tens of thousands of distinct CDR3 sequences; roughly 8.4% occur once, and the top ten carry 35% to 40%.

The chain combines TRBV3-1 with TRBJ1-4; perhaps TRBD1 as D (5 bases). The source material was PBMCs, sampled at surgery. The sequence derives from a female donor with early-stage non-small cell lung cancer. CDR3 amino acids: CASSDRTTNEKLFF. CDR3 nucleotides: TGTGCCAGCAGCGACAGAACAACTAATGAAAAACTGTTTTTT.